Below, one TCR beta chain is given with its context. Its antigen is as yet unknown. Beta-chain TCR CDR3 regions were amplified from RNA transcripts. Following a first-round RT-PCR that used HTBI primers, a second-round multiplex PCR was carried out. From the multiplex PCR reads, TCRdb called clonotypes with MiXCR, one entry per CDR3 protein. The sample consists of some 1.1 million distinct CDR3 sequences, about two fifths of them appearing once. This sample was included in a study of Graves' ophthalmopathy and Graves' hyperthyroidism. Findings and limits, study-wide: Among expanded thyroid clonotypes above 0.001 frequency, most also occurred in blood.

In germline, CDR1 is SGHTA, CDR2 FQGNSA. The CDR3 consists of 15 residues. The V segment lost 5 bases and the J segment 2 bases; nucleotides outside the gene matches: 9. Other autoimmune diseases, uncontrolled infections, pregnancy or lactation excluded patients from enrollment. The source of this sequence is an adult man with Graves' hyperthyroidism. The gene calls are TRBV7-2 and TRBJ2-7; 7 nucleotides match TRBD1. Sequencing used peripheral blood or thyroid tissue (not recorded which). CDR3 in amino acids: CASSLTGFGTYEQYF. DNA of the CDR3: TGTGCCAGCAGCCTGACAGGGTTCGGCACCTACGAGCAGTACTTC.